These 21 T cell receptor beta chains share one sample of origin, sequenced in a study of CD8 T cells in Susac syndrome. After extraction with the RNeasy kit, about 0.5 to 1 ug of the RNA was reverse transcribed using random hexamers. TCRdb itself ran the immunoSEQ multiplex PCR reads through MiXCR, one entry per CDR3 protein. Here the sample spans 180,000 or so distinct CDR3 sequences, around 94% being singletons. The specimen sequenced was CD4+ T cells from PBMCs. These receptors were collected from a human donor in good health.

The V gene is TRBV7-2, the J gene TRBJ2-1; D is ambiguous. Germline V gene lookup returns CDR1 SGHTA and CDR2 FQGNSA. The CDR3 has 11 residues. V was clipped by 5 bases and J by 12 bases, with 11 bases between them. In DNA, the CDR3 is TGTGCCAGCAGCGTAACAGTACGGCAGTTCTTC. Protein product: CASSVTVRQFF.

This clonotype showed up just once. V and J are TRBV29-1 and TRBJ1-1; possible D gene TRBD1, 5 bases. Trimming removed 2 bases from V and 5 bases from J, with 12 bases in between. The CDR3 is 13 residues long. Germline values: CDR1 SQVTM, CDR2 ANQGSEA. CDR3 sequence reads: CSVERGTSTEAFF. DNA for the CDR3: TGCAGCGTTGAACGAGGGACCTCAACTGAAGCTTTCTTT. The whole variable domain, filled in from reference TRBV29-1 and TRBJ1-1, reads SAVISQKPSRDICQRGTSLTIQCQVDSQVTMMFWYRQQPGQSLTLIATANQGSEATYESGFVIDKFPISRPNLTFSTLTVSNMSPEDSSIYLCSVERGTSTEAFFGQGTRLTVV.

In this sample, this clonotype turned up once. The CDR3 sequence: CATSRPGREGADEQFF. CDR3 nucleotide sequence: TGTGCCACCAGCCGGCCTGGGCGGGAGGGGGCCGATGAGCAGTTCTTC. The V gene is TRBV15, the J gene TRBJ2-1, with 9 positions matching TRBD2. Germline values: CDR1 LNHNV, CDR2 YYDKDF (reference sequence). V lost 5 bases and J lost 8; bases outside the gene matches: 13. The CDR3 sequence is 16 residues long.

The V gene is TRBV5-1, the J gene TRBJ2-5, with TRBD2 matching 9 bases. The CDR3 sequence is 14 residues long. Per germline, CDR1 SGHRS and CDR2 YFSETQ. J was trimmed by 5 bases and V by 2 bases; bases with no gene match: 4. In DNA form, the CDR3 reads TGCGCCAGCAGCTTCTCTAGCGGGGCGGAGACCCAGTACTTC. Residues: CASSFSSGAETQYF.

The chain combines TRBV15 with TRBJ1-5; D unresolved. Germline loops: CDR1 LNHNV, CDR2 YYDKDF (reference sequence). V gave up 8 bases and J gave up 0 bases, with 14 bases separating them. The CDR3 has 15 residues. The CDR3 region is CATSGSGLSNQPQHF. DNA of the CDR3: TGTGCCACCTCGGGCTCGGGCCTTAGCAATCAGCCCCAGCATTTT.

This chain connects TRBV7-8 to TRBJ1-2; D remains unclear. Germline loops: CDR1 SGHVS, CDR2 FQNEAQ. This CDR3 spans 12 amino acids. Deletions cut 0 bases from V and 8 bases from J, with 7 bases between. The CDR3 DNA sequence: TGTGCCAGCAGCTTAGCGCGGGTCGGCTACACCTTC. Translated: CASSLARVGYTF.

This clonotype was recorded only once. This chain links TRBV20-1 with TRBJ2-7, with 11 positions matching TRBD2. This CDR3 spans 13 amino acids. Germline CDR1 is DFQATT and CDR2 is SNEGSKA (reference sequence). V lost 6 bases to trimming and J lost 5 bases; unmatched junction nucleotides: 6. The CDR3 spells CSAPGTSGNEQYF. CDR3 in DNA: TGCAGTGCACCTGGGACTAGCGGAAACGAGCAGTACTTC.

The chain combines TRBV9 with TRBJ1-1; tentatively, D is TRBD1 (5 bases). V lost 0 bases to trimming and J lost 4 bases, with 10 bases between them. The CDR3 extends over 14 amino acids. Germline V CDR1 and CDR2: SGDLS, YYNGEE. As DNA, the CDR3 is TGTGCCAGCAGCGTAGCAGCGGGGGGCACTGAAGCTTTCTTT. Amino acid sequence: CASSVAAGGTEAFF.

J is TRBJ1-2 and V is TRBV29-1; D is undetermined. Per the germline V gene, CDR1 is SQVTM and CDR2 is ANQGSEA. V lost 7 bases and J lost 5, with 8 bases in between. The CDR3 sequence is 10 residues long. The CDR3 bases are TGCAGCGCACTCGAGTATGGCTACACCTTC. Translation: CSALEYGYTF.

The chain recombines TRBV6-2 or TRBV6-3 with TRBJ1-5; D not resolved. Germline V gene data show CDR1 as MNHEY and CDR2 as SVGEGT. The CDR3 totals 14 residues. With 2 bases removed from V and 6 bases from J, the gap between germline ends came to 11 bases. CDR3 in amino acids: CASSYPGWSQPQHF. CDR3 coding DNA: TGTGCCAGCAGTTACCCGGGGTGGAGTCAGCCCCAGCATTTT.

The CDR3 region has the DNA TGTGCCTGGAAACCTAGCGGGGGCGCAGAGACCCAGTACTTC. The encoded protein is CAWKPSGGAETQYF. The rearrangement links TRBV30 to TRBJ2-5, with TRBD2 identical over 10 bases. Unmatched junction bases numbered 6, after V lost 4 bases and J lost 4 bases. CDR1 GTSNPN and CDR2 SVGIG come from the germline V gene (reference sequence). The CDR3 has 14 residues.

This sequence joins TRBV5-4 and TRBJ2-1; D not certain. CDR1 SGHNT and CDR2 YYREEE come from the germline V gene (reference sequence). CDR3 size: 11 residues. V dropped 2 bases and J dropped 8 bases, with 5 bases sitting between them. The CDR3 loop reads CASSLDHEQFF. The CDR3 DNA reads TGTGCCAGCAGCTTAGACCATGAGCAGTTCTTC. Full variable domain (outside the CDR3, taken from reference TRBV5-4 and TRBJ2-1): ETGVTQSPTHLIKTRGQQVTLRCSSQSGHNTVSWYQQALGQGPQFIFQYYREEENGRGNFPPRFSGLQFPNYSSELNVNALELDDSALYLCASSLDHEQFFGPGTRLTVL.

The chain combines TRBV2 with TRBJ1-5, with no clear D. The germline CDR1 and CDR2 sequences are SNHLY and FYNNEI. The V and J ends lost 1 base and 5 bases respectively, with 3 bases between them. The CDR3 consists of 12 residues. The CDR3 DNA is TGTGCCAGCAGTGAAGGTGATCAGCCCCAGCATTTT. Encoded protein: CASSEGDQPQHF.

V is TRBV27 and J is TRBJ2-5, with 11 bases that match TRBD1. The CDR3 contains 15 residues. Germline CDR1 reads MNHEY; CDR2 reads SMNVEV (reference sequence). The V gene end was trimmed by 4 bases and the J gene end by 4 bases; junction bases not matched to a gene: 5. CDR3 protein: CASSSWTGGAETQYF. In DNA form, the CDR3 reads TGTGCCAGCAGTTCCTGGACAGGGGGCGCAGAGACCCAGTACTTC.

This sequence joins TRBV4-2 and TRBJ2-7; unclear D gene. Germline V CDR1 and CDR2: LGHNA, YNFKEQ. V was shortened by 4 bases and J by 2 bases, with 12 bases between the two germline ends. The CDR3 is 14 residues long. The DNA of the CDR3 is TGTGCCAGCAGCCCCCAATCTAGTACCTACGAGCAGTACTTC. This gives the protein CASSPQSSTYEQYF.

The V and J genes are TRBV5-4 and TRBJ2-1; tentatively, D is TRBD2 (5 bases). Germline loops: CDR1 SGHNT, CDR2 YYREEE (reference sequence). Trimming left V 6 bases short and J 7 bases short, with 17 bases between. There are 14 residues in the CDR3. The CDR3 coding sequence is TGTGCCAGCACCCCTTACTACCCGGGGAATGAGCAGTTCTTC. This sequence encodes CASTPYYPGNEQFF.

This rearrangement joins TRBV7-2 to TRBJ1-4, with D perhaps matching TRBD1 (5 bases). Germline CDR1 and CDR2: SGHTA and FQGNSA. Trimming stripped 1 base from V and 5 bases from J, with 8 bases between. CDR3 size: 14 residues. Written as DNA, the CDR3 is TGTGCCAGCAGCTTAGGCAGGGACAATGAAAAACTGTTTTTT. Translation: CASSLGRDNEKLFF.

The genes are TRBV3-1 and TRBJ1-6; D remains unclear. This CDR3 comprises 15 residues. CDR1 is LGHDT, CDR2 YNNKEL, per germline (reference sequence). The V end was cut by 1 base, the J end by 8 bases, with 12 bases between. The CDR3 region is CASSQVDTGYSPLHF. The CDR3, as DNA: TGTGCCAGCAGCCAAGTCGATACGGGGTATTCACCCCTCCACTTT.

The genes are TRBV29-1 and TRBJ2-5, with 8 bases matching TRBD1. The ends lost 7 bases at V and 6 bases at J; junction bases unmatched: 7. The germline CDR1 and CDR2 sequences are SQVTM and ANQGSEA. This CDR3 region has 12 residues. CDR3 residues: CSGTTGDKTQYF. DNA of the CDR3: TGCAGCGGGACGACAGGGGACAAGACCCAGTACTTC.

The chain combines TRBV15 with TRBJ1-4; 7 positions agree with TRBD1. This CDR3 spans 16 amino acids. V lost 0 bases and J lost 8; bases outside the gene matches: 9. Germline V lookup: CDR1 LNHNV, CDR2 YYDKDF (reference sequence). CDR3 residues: CATSRDPPGGGEKLFF. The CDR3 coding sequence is TGTGCCACCAGCAGAGATCCCCCAGGGGGGGGCGAAAAACTGTTTTTT.

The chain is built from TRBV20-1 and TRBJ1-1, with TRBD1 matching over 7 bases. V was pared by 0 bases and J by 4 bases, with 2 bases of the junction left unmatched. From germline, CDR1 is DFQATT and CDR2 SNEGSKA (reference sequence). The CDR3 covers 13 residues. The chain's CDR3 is CSARERGLTEAFF. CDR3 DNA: TGCAGTGCTAGAGAAAGGGGGCTCACTGAAGCTTTCTTT.